The 30 T cell receptor beta chains reported below all come from one sample, sequenced in a study of cytomegalovirus exposure and HLA in healthy donors. The PCR employed 60 Vbeta primers together with 13 Jbeta primers. Profiling relied on immunoSEQ multiplex PCR, and the TCRdb table lists in-frame clones only, not all of them. The table shows about 85,000 clones, with 60% to 80% occurring only once. Sequencing was done on a sample of PBMCs. These receptors came from a boy younger than 18 in good health and CMV-seronegative.

The table lists this clone with a count of one. V usage is TRBV19 and J usage is TRBJ1-1, with 7 positions matching TRBD1. CDR3 size: 13 residues. The germline V gene encodes CDR1 LNHDA and CDR2 SQIVND (reference sequence). The V gene end was trimmed by 7 bases and the J gene end by 3 bases; junction bases not matched to a gene: 5. The CDR3 sequence is CASTKQGYTEAFF. The CDR3 coding sequence is TGTGCCAGTACCAAACAGGGGTACACTGAAGCTTTCTTT.

The chain recombines TRBV6-5 with TRBJ2-7, with 13 bases lining up with TRBD2. This CDR3 contains 14 residues. J was trimmed by 4 bases and V by 6 bases; bases with no gene match: 3. CDR1 and CDR2 from the germline V gene are MNHEY and SVGAGI. The CDR3 here is CASRLAGGPYEQYF. DNA of the CDR3: TGTGCCAGCAGACTAGCGGGGGGGCCATACGAGCAGTACTTC.

The chain employs TRBV4-2 and TRBJ1-2; 9 bases fit TRBD1. The CDR3 is made up of 16 amino acids. Unmatched junction bases numbered 7, after V lost 2 bases and J lost 3 bases. Germline values: CDR1 LGHNA, CDR2 YNFKEQ. The DNA for the CDR3 is TGTGCCAGCAGCCAACCAGGGACAGGGTCCCACTATGGCTACACCTTC. Protein product: CASSQPGTGSHYGYTF.

The J gene is TRBJ1-2, the V gene TRBV2, with a possible D match to TRBD1 (6 bases). Germline V CDR1 and CDR2: SNHLY, FYNNEI. Trimming cost V 7 bases and J 4 bases, with 10 bases left between them. The CDR3 length is 12 residues. The CDR3, as DNA: TGTGCCAGCACAGACAGGAGCTATGGCTACACCTTC. It codes for CASTDRSYGYTF. Variable domain in full (rest from reference TRBV2 and TRBJ1-2): EPEVTQTPSHQVTQMGQEVILRCVPISNHLYFYWYRQILGQKVEFLVSFYNNEISEKSEIFDDQFSVERPDGSNFTLKIRSTKLEDSAMYFCASTDRSYGYTFGSGTRLTVV.

This clone was observed once. The V and J genes are TRBV10-1 and TRBJ1-2; 8 bases match TRBD1. Germline CDR1 is WNHNN and CDR2 is SYGVQD (reference sequence). The junction had 11 bases not matched to a gene; V was cut back by 6 bases and J by 2 bases. The CDR3 spans 16 residues. The CDR3 loop reads CASSRPRTGRNYGYTF. CDR3 coding DNA: TGCGCCAGCAGCCGACCTAGGACAGGGCGAAACTATGGCTACACCTTC.

The genes are TRBV7-8 and TRBJ2-7, with D hard to call. CDR3 size: 11 residues. V was pared by 1 base and J by 10 bases, with 8 bases between. The V gene's germline CDR1 is SGHVS and CDR2 FQNEAQ. CDR3 in DNA: TGTGCCAGCAGCTTAGGGCAGAAACAGTACTTC. This sequence encodes CASSLGQKQYF.

This clone has a handful of counts. This chain joins TRBV7-9 and TRBJ1-4, with D tentatively TRBD1 (5 bases). The V and J ends lost 8 bases and 8 bases respectively, with 12 bases between them. Germline V gene lookup returns CDR1 SEHNR and CDR2 FQNEAQ (reference sequence). The CDR3 contains 12 residues. The CDR3 DNA sequence: TGTGCCAGCCGGGGGGATGGAGAAAAACTGTTTTTT. It translates to CASRGDGEKLFF. The variable domain in full, completed from reference TRBV7-9 and TRBJ1-4, reads DTGVSQNPRHKITKRGQNVTFRCDPISEHNRLYWYRQTLGQGPEFLTYFQNEAQLEKSRLLSDRFSAERPKGSFSTLEIQRTEQGDSAMYLCASRGDGEKLFFGSGTQLSVL.

This clone was seen only once. The junction and the germline gene differ at one end; a read error may be behind it. The rearrangement joins TRBV30 to TRBJ2-5; TRBD1 aligns across 7 bases. Germline CDR1 is GTSNPN and CDR2 is SVGIG (reference sequence). CDR3 size: 14 residues. CDR3 amino acids: CAGRILRQGETQYF. The CDR3 region has the DNA TGTGCCGGGAGAATTCTCAGACAGGGCGAGACCCAGTACTTC.

In nucleotides, the CDR3 is TGTGCCATCAGGGGCCCTATGAACACTGAAGCTTTCTTT. Encoded protein: CAIRGPMNTEAFF. This sequence joins TRBV10-3 and TRBJ1-1; no clear D. Trimming stripped 6 bases from V and 0 bases from J, with 8 bases between. Germline V gene data show CDR1 as ENHRY and CDR2 as SYGVKD. The CDR3 loop spans 13 amino acids.

The chain combines TRBV7-2 with TRBJ2-5; D not certain. The CDR3 sequence is 13 residues long. Trimming shortened V by 3 bases and J by 4 bases, and 9 bases separated the two germline ends. Looked up from germline, CDR1 is SGHTA and CDR2 is FQGNSA. The CDR3 DNA follows: TGTGCCAGCAGCTTTAGCACTACAGAGACCCAGTACTTC. Translating gives CASSFSTTETQYF.

This clone was seen more than once but under ten times. The V gene is TRBV9, the J gene TRBJ1-1; D is possibly TRBD1 (5 bases). The CDR3 consists of 14 residues. The V end lost 0 bases, the J end lost 5 bases, and 11 bases lay between the germline ends. Germline V gene data show CDR1 as SGDLS and CDR2 as YYNGEE. CDR3 sequence (DNA): TGTGCCAGCAGCGTAGCGGGGGGTACGACTGAAGCTTTCTTT. This sequence encodes CASSVAGGTTEAFF. The full variable domain, its missing parts supplied by reference TRBV9 and TRBJ1-1, is DSGVTQTPKHLITATGQRVTLRCSPRSGDLSVYWYQQSLDQGLQFLIQYYNGEERAKGNILERFSAQQFPDLHSELNLSSLELGDSALYFCASSVAGGTTEAFFGQGTRLTVV.

This chain connects TRBV25-1 to TRBJ1-2; 8 bases match TRBD1. This CDR3 comprises 14 residues. The ends lost 4 bases at V and 5 bases at J; junction bases unmatched: 6. Germline CDR1 reads MGHDK; CDR2 reads SYGVNS. For the CDR3, the DNA is TGTGCCAGCAGTGGCTTGACAGGGGATTATGGCTACACCTTC. This sequence encodes CASSGLTGDYGYTF.

This chain joins TRBV30 and TRBJ2-7, with D possibly being TRBD1 (6 bases). V shed 2 bases and J shed 6 bases, with 23 bases lying between them. The CDR3 has 16 amino acids. Germline loops: CDR1 GTSNPN, CDR2 SVGIG (reference sequence). As DNA, the CDR3 is TGTGCCTGGAGTTGGGGGCAGGGGCCCAGGATGAGCGAGCAGTACTTC. The encoded protein is CAWSWGQGPRMSEQYF.

This clone was recorded many times. This chain joins TRBV7-9 and TRBJ2-6; D remains ambiguous. CDR3 size: 13 residues. V dropped 5 bases and J dropped 4 bases, with 6 bases sitting between them. Per germline, CDR1 SEHNR and CDR2 FQNEAQ (reference sequence). This CDR3 is CASSLPGANVLTF. For the CDR3, the DNA is TGTGCCAGCAGCCTCCCGGGGGCCAACGTCCTGACTTTC.

J is TRBJ2-7 and V is TRBV19; D might be TRBD2 (6 bases). Germline CDR1 and CDR2: LNHDA and SQIVND (reference sequence). With 3 bases removed from V and 0 bases from J, the gap between germline ends came to 9 bases. The CDR3 totals 14 residues. CDR3 coding DNA: TGTGCCAGTAGTATCATGGGAGGCTCCTACGAGCAGTACTTC. Protein: CASSIMGGSYEQYF.

The V call is TRBV18, the J call TRBJ2-6; no definite D call. The CDR3 sequence is 17 residues long. The germline V gene encodes CDR1 KGHSH and CDR2 LQKENI. V shed 3 bases and J shed 0 bases, with 12 bases lying between them. In nucleotides, the CDR3 is TGTGCCAGCTCACCTGACACACCCTACTCTGGGGCCAACGTCCTGACTTTC. Its protein is CASSPDTPYSGANVLTF.

This clone was picked up a small number of times. The chain uses TRBV6-6 and TRBJ2-1; D gene unclear. Germline V gene data show CDR1 as MNHNY and CDR2 as SVGAGI (reference sequence). V gave up 4 bases and J gave up 9 bases, with 4 bases separating them. The CDR3 runs to 10 residues. The CDR3 bases are TGTGCCAGCAGTTCCGGTGAGCAGTTCTTC. Translation: CASSSGEQFF.

The J gene is TRBJ1-5, the V gene TRBV30; 8 nucleotides agree with TRBD1. Germline-derived CDR1 and CDR2 are GTSNPN and SVGIG (reference sequence). CDR3 length: 14 amino acids. Germline trimming cut 3 bases from V and 7 bases from J; bases unmatched to any gene: 8. The CDR3 spells CAWSRDRGDQPQHF. The CDR3 region has the DNA TGTGCCTGGAGCCGAGACAGGGGAGACCAGCCCCAGCATTTT.

Concerning this clone itself: Other DNA sequences in the sample encode the same CDR3. The rearrangement uses TRBV5-1 and TRBJ1-1, with 10 bases lining up with TRBD1. Unmatched junction bases numbered 1, after V lost 0 bases and J lost 2 bases. CDR3 length equals 15 residues. Per the germline V gene, CDR1 is SGHRS and CDR2 is YFSETQ. This CDR3 reads CASSLGTGGNTEAFF. The CDR3 coding sequence is TGCGCCAGCAGCTTGGGGACAGGGGGTAACACTGAAGCTTTCTTT. Variable domain in full (rest from reference TRBV5-1 and TRBJ1-1): KAGVTQTPRYLIKTRGQQVTLSCSPISGHRSVSWYQQTPGQGLQFLFEYFSETQRNKGNFPGRFSGRQFSNSRSEMNVSTLELGDSALYLCASSLGTGGNTEAFFGQGTRLTVV.

The J gene is TRBJ1-2, the V gene TRBV6-5; TRBD1 matches 10 bases. Looked up from germline, CDR1 is MNHEY and CDR2 is SVGAGI. CDR3 length: 12 residues. The J segment lost 8 bases and the V segment lost 6 bases, leaving 3 bases of the junction unmatched. CDR3 region: CASRDRGNGYTF. The CDR3, as DNA: TGTGCCAGCAGGGACAGGGGGAACGGCTACACCTTC.

In DNA form, the CDR3 reads TGTGCCAGCAGCGGCGAGTTGGGACTTAGCCCAGATACGCAGTATTTT. It codes for CASSGELGLSPDTQYF. The chain employs TRBV5-6 and TRBJ2-3, with D perhaps TRBD2 (6 bases). This CDR3 region has 16 residues. Germline assignment: CDR1 SGHDT and CDR2 YYEEEE. The V end lost 4 bases, the J end lost 4 bases, and 19 bases lay between the germline ends. Variable domain in full (rest from reference TRBV5-6 and TRBJ2-3): DAGVTQSPTHLIKTRGQQVTLRCSPKSGHDTVSWYQQALGQGPQFIFQYYEEEERQRGNFPDRFSGHQFPNYSSELNVNALLLGDSALYLCASSGELGLSPDTQYFGPGTRLTVL.

The J gene is TRBJ1-5, the V gene TRBV6-5; D not resolved. Germline CDR1 and CDR2: MNHEY and SVGAGI. The length of the CDR3 is 13 residues. V gave up 0 bases and J gave up 7 bases, with 7 bases separating them. CDR3 sequence reads: CASSYSRGQPQHF. The CDR3 region has the DNA TGTGCCAGCAGTTACTCACGGGGACAGCCCCAGCATTTT.

The chain couples TRBV9 to TRBJ2-2, with TRBD2 as a possible D gene (7 bases). Germline values: CDR1 SGDLS, CDR2 YYNGEE. The CDR3 is 14 residues long. V was pared by 8 bases and J by 6 bases, with 17 bases between. The CDR3 here is CASRGGAGAGELFF. The CDR3 DNA follows: TGTGCCAGTAGAGGGGGGGCCGGGGCCGGGGAGCTGTTTTTT. The variable domain in full, completed from reference TRBV9 and TRBJ2-2, reads DSGVTQTPKHLITATGQRVTLRCSPRSGDLSVYWYQQSLDQGLQFLIQYYNGEERAKGNILERFSAQQFPDLHSELNLSSLELGDSALYFCASRGGAGAGELFFGEGSRLTVL.

The genes are TRBV27 and TRBJ2-7; 9 bases align to TRBD1. J gave up 3 bases and V 8 bases, and 8 bases lay outside the gene matches. The germline CDR1 and CDR2 sequences are MNHEY and SMNVEV (reference sequence). This CDR3 is 14 amino acids long. CDR3: CASWTGESNYEQYF. In DNA form, the CDR3 reads TGTGCCAGCTGGACAGGGGAGAGTAACTACGAGCAGTACTTC.

The V gene is TRBV5-4, the J gene TRBJ1-4; possibly TRBD1 for D (6 bases). CDR3 size: 15 residues. V lost 0 bases to trimming and J lost 5 bases, with 11 bases between them. Germline loops: CDR1 SGHNT, CDR2 YYREEE (reference sequence). CDR3 residues: CASSLGGRMNEKLFF. The CDR3 DNA is TGTGCCAGCAGCTTGGGGGGGCGGATGAATGAAAAACTGTTTTTT. Based on the CDR3 plus reference TRBV5-4 and TRBJ1-4, the full variable domain is ETGVTQSPTHLIKTRGQQVTLRCSSQSGHNTVSWYQQALGQGPQFIFQYYREEENGRGNFPPRFSGLQFPNYSSELNVNALELDDSALYLCASSLGGRMNEKLFFGSGTQLSVL.

The chain employs TRBV6-5 and TRBJ2-2; the match to TRBD1 covers 7 bases. The germline gives CDR1 MNHEY, CDR2 SVGAGI. CDR3 length: 15 amino acids. Trimming removed 2 bases from V and 3 bases from J; junction bases left unmatched: 3. For the CDR3, the DNA is TGTGCCAGCAGTTACGACAGGGTGGACACCGGGGAGCTGTTTTTT. Translated, it gives CASSYDRVDTGELFF.

The chain recombines TRBV18 with TRBJ2-7; TRBD1 matches at 7 bases. Germline loops: CDR1 KGHSH, CDR2 LQKENI. The ends lost 2 bases at V and 7 bases at J; junction bases unmatched: 5. The CDR3 length is 13 residues. The CDR3 DNA sequence: TGTGCCAGCTCACCAGGGACAGAGAGAGAGCAGTACTTC. Translation gives CASSPGTEREQYF. The whole variable domain, remainder taken from reference TRBV18 and TRBJ2-7, is NAGVMQNPRHLVRRRGQEARLRCSPMKGHSHVYWYRQLPEEGLKFMVYLQKENIIDESGMPKERFSAEFPKEGPSILRIQQVVRGDSAAYFCASSPGTEREQYFGPGTRLTVT.

The genes are TRBV7-2 and TRBJ2-5; D gene uncertain. Germline CDR1 is SGHTA and CDR2 is FQGNSA. This CDR3 region has 12 residues. Deletions cut 4 bases from V and 1 base from J, with 4 bases between. CDR3 sequence (DNA): TGTGCCAGCAGCTCTATCCAAGAGACCCAGTACTTC. This translates into CASSSIQETQYF.

CDR3 in amino acids: CASMRQSGANVLTF. The CDR3 DNA sequence: TGTGCCAGCATGAGGCAATCTGGGGCCAACGTCCTGACTTTC. The chain has TRBV6-5 and TRBJ2-6; no definite D call. The CDR3 sequence is 14 residues long. The germline V and J ends were trimmed by 7 bases and 1 base, with 8 bases remaining between them. Germline V gene data show CDR1 as MNHEY and CDR2 as SVGAGI.

This clone was seen more than once but under ten times. The J gene is TRBJ1-2, the V gene TRBV27; no definite D call. The CDR3 covers 13 residues. Trimming removed 6 bases at V and 2 bases at J, with 10 bases between. In germline, CDR1 is MNHEY, CDR2 SMNVEV (reference sequence). The CDR3 is CASSYSLNYGYTF. CDR3 DNA: TGTGCCAGCAGCTACTCCTTGAACTATGGCTACACCTTC.